These 15 T cell receptor beta chains were all obtained from the same sample, sequenced in a study of human T cells and chemical hapten exposure. Time point specified: patch test 3, about 24 weeks after DPC sensitization. Specified treatment: therapeutic diphenylcyclopropenone sensitization with weekly scalp DPC. MiXCR was run by TCRdb on the RACE reads, yielding one entry per CDR3 protein. The sample holds 70,000 or so distinct CDR3 sequences, approximately 12% seen once. The material was whole blood, obtained in connection with sensitization to the hapten diphenylcyclopropenone (DPC). These receptors came from a woman in her forties or fifties with alopecia areata. Some clones in this sample may be carry-over from other donors' samples.

The chain carries TRBV18 and TRBJ1-1; D unresolved. V was shortened by 3 bases and J by 2 bases, with 10 bases between the two germline ends. Per germline, CDR1 KGHSH and CDR2 LQKENI. The CDR3 has 14 residues. CDR3 in amino acids: CASSPSAINTEAFF. The CDR3 DNA is TGTGCCAGCTCACCGAGCGCGATTAACACTGAAGCTTTCTTT.

J is TRBJ2-7 and V is TRBV3-1; TRBD2 is a possible D gene (5 bases). CDR3 size: 14 residues. CDR1 and CDR2 (germline): LGHDT, YNNKEL (reference sequence). V lost 0 bases to trimming and J lost 6 bases, with 12 bases between them. CDR3 sequence reads: CASSQEAGDREQYF. In DNA, the CDR3 is TGTGCCAGCAGCCAAGAGGCCGGGGATCGCGAGCAGTACTTC.

The chain recombines TRBV18 with TRBJ1-1, with D uncertain. Trimming pared 4 bases from V and 0 bases from J, leaving 12 bases between. In germline, CDR1 is KGHSH, CDR2 LQKENI. There are 15 residues in the CDR3. The CDR3 region has the DNA TGTGCCAGCTCACGTAGTTGGGCGATGAACACTGAAGCTTTCTTT. Translating it yields CASSRSWAMNTEAFF.

This sequence joins TRBV7-2 and TRBJ1-1; a weak D match, TRBD1 (5 bases). The CDR3 runs 14 residues. Trimming left V 1 base short and J 7 bases short, with 13 bases between. The germline gives CDR1 SGHTA, CDR2 FQGNSA. The CDR3 sequence is CASSLVWGEGEAFF. Here the CDR3 DNA reads TGTGCCAGCAGCTTAGTCTGGGGGGAAGGTGAAGCTTTCTTT.

This clonotype was recorded many times. V gene TRBV6-1 combines with J gene TRBJ2-3; 9 bases map to TRBD2. There are 16 residues in the CDR3. Looked up from germline, CDR1 is MNHNS and CDR2 is SASEGT. J was trimmed by 9 bases and V by 7 bases; bases with no gene match: 17. The CDR3 here is CASILGGRALRGTQYF. In nucleotides, the CDR3 is TGTGCCAGCATCTTGGGCGGGAGGGCGCTTCGGGGGACGCAGTATTTT.

This sequence joins TRBV6-2 or TRBV6-3 and TRBJ2-1; 7 nucleotides line up with TRBD1. V was clipped by 1 base and J by 6 bases; unmatched bases: 6. CDR1 is MNHEY, CDR2 SVGEGT, per germline. CDR3 length: 15 residues. Here the CDR3 DNA reads TGTGCCAGCAGTTACTTATGGACAGGCGCCAATGAGCAGTTCTTC. Translated, it gives CASSYLWTGANEQFF.

This clonotype came up many times. The chain joins TRBV29-1 to TRBJ2-4, with D perhaps matching TRBD2 (6 bases). Per germline, CDR1 SQVTM and CDR2 ANQGSEA. This CDR3 is built from 16 residues. V was pared by 3 bases and J by 0 bases, with 15 bases between. The CDR3 DNA sequence: TGCAGCGTTGAGGCACCGGGGGTATTAGCCAAAAACATTCAGTACTTC. Its protein product is CSVEAPGVLAKNIQYF.

The chain combines TRBV18 with TRBJ2-4; 7 bases are a match to TRBD2. V shed 3 bases, J shed 5 bases, and the junction held 7 bases outside the gene matches. This CDR3 is 15 amino acids long. CDR1 and CDR2 from the germline V gene are KGHSH and LQKENI. The CDR3 bases are TGTGCCAGCTCACCCGCCGGGAGGTCGCAAAACATTCAGTACTTC. Residues: CASSPAGRSQNIQYF.

This clonotype came up a few times. The CDR3 spells CASSSEQIRGNTIYF. CDR3 sequence (DNA): TGTGCCAGCAGCTCCGAACAGATTCGCGGAAACACCATATATTTT. The V call is TRBV7-6, the J call TRBJ1-3; no firm D call. CDR1 is SGHVS, CDR2 FNYEAQ, per germline. The V end lost 4 bases, the J end lost 4 bases, and 14 bases lay between the germline ends. The CDR3 loop spans 15 amino acids. Variable domain in full (rest from reference TRBV7-6 and TRBJ1-3): GAGVSQSPRYKVTKRGQDVALRCDPISGHVSLYWYRQALGQGPEFLTYFNYEAQQDKSGLPNDRFSAERPEGSISTLTIQRTEQRDSAMYRCASSSEQIRGNTIYFGEGSWLTVV.

This clonotype has only a few counts. V and J are TRBV28 and TRBJ2-5, with D possibly matching TRBD1 (5 bases). The CDR3 runs 15 residues. V lost 2 bases, J lost 5 bases, and 15 bases lay in between. Looked up from germline, CDR1 is MDHEN and CDR2 is SYDVKM. CDR3 loop: CASSLSRAFWETQYF. CDR3 nucleotides: TGTGCCAGCAGTTTAAGCAGGGCCTTCTGGGAGACCCAGTACTTC.

Many counts were recorded for this clonotype. The chain employs TRBV28 and TRBJ2-3; D call uncertain. Germline CDR1 MDHEN, CDR2 SYDVKM. V gave up 8 bases and J gave up 6 bases, with 18 bases separating them. CDR3 length: 14 amino acids. The CDR3 DNA reads as TGTGCCAGCCGGAAGACTCCACCAGTCGATACGCAGTATTTT. This translates into CASRKTPPVDTQYF.

This clonotype was seen more than once but under ten times. The chain has TRBV28 and TRBJ2-7; 7 positions match TRBD1. Per germline, CDR1 MDHEN and CDR2 SYDVKM. With V trimmed by 9 bases and J by 6 bases, 20 bases remained unmatched. The CDR3 spans 16 residues. For the CDR3, the DNA is TGTGCCAGTTTGGGACGGAGATGGACAGGACGACTCGAGCAGTACTTC. As protein: CASLGRRWTGRLEQYF.

This clonotype was found a few times. J is TRBJ1-1 and V is TRBV28; TRBD1 might be the D (5 bases). Germline V lookup: CDR1 MDHEN, CDR2 SYDVKM. The CDR3 is 12 amino acids. With 6 bases removed from V and 1 base from J, the gap between germline ends came to 6 bases. CDR3 DNA sequence: TGTGCCAGCAGGGGGGGGAACACTGAAGCTTTCTTT. Translation: CASRGGNTEAFF. Using reference TRBV28 and TRBJ1-1 for the parts outside the CDR3, the full variable domain is DVKVTQSSRYLVKRTGEKVFLECVQDMDHENMFWYRQDPGLGLRLIYFSYDVKMKEKGDIPEGYSVSREKKERFSLILESASTNQTSMYLCASRGGNTEAFFGQGTRLTVV.

Notes on this clonotype: One junction end does not reproduce the germline sequence, and a read error may be involved. The chain uses TRBV2 and TRBJ2-5; D remains unclear. Looked up from germline, CDR1 is SNHLY and CDR2 is FYNNEI. The CDR3 sequence is 14 residues long. CDR3 sequence: CAGSAAGGQETQYF. CDR3 coding DNA: TGTGCCGGCAGTGCTGCAGGCGGACAAGAGACCCAGTACTTC.

This clonotype was found many times. V and J are TRBV5-1 and TRBJ2-1, with D perhaps TRBD1 (5 bases). Germline V gene sequence: CDR1 SGHRS, CDR2 YFSETQ. This CDR3 has 15 residues. The V gene lost 0 bases and the J gene lost 8 bases, with 15 bases spanning the gap. CDR3 sequence (DNA): TGCGCCAGCAGCTTGGCCAGCCAGGGTTTCGATGAGCAGTTCTTC. Translated: CASSLASQGFDEQFF.